This TCR beta chain was obtained from a study of cytotoxic CD8 clonotypes in ibrutinib-treated CLL. Study at large: Response samples were drawn at a median of around 11 months of treatment, range 6 to 36. Whole-study results and caveats: At ibrutinib response, clonality increased, and at progression it declined back toward baseline.

About 2 micrograms of genomic DNA (from cryopreserved PBMCs) were used for TCR beta libraries. The CDR3 extends over 13 amino acids. Germline V gene sequence: CDR1 SGHRS, CDR2 YFSETQ. V was clipped by 4 bases and J by 2 bases, with 9 bases between them. Notes on this clone: The target antigen is unknown.

Sequencing used immunoSEQ multiplex PCR; TCRdb keeps in-frame clones, though not all of them. The data contain about 3,000 clones, around 86% of them singletons. This receptor was obtained from a human donor with chronic lymphocytic leukemia. J is TRBJ1-2 and V is TRBV5-1, with D unresolved. This material consisted of PBMCs, taken before ibrutinib treatment. The CDR3 here is CASSQSQNYGYTF. CDR3 coding DNA: TGCGCCAGCAGCCAATCACAAAACTATGGCTACACCTTC.